The rows below give T cell receptor beta chains drawn from one sample of a study of blood T cell repertoires in COVID-19. Generated by immunoSEQ multiplex PCR, the TCRdb table keeps only in-frame clones and is missing some. The data contain 300,000 to 350,000 clones, approximately 86% of them singletons. The sequenced material came from peripheral blood. Receptors were obtained from a man between 18 and 35 years old with active or convalescent COVID-19. Both conserved end residues are part of each CDR3. A D gene is named only where the DNA matches it firmly. Rows may omit the clone size; those that give it use once, few, many or a size class.

D,size,J,V,CDR3,DNA
-,few,TRBJ2-5,TRBV10-1,CASSDGLQETQYF,TGCGCCAGCAGTGACGGACTCCAAGAGACCCAGTACTTC
-,-,TRBJ2-6,TRBV7-9,CASSLYLSGANVLTF,TGTGCCAGCAGCTTATATCTCTCTGGGGCCAACGTCCTGACTTTC
-,-,TRBJ1-3,TRBV23-1,CASSQWANHLRKRTIYF,TGCGCCAGCAGTCAATGGGCCAACCACTTGAGAAAGAGAACCATATATTTT
TRBD2,-,TRBJ2-1,TRBV27,CASSLGLAGRDEQFF,TGTGCCAGCAGCCTAGGACTAGCGGGAAGGGATGAGCAGTTCTTC
-,few,TRBJ1-1,TRBV5-1,CASSSSGDFTEAFF,TGCGCCAGCAGCTCATCAGGGGATTTCACTGAAGCTTTCTTT
-,few,TRBJ1-1,TRBV5-6,CASRKIGGMNTEAFF,TGTGCCAGCAGGAAAATCGGGGGGATGAACACTGAAGCTTTCTTT
-,-,TRBJ1-2,TRBV18,CASSPTGVFYGYTF,TGTGCCAGCTCACCGACGGGGGTTTTCTATGGCTACACCTTC
TRBD1,-,TRBJ1-1,TRBV29-1,CSVPVQGAFRNTEAFF,TGCAGCGTTCCCGTCCAGGGGGCGTTTAGGAACACTGAAGCTTTCTTT
TRBD1,-,TRBJ1-1,TRBV5-1,CASRSRQGYTEAFF,TGCGCCAGCAGATCAAGACAGGGATATACTGAAGCTTTCTTT
-,-,TRBJ2-7,TRBV6-2/TRBV6-3,CASSYALGYDSYEQYF,TGTGCCAGCAGTTACGCCCTCGGGTATGACTCCTACGAGCAGTACTTC
TRBD1,-,TRBJ1-4,TRBV9,CASSASGTGRINEKLFF,TGTGCCAGCAGCGCCAGCGGGACAGGGAGGATTAATGAAAAACTGTTTTTT
-,-,TRBJ2-1,TRBV18,CASSPRDRSGAYNEQFF,TGTGCCAGCTCACCACGGGACAGATCGGGAGCCTACAATGAGCAGTTCTTC
TRBD1,few,TRBJ1-2,TRBV25-1,CASGEPTGLNSDYGYTF,TGTGCCAGCGGGGAACCGACAGGGTTAAATAGCGACTATGGCTACACCTTC
TRBD2,-,TRBJ2-2,TRBV9,CASSVVAGEITGELFF,TGTGCCAGCAGCGTAGTAGCGGGAGAAATCACCGGGGAGCTGTTTTTT
-,-,TRBJ1-5,TRBV7-9,CASSLDGGINQPQHF,TGTGCCAGCAGCTTAGACGGCGGGATCAATCAGCCCCAGCATTTT
TRBD2,-,TRBJ2-5,TRBV6-4,CASSQLAGALETQYF,TGTGCCAGCAGCCAACTAGCGGGAGCTTTAGAGACCCAGTACTTC
-,-,TRBJ2-1,TRBV4-1,CASSPLGGRRNEQFF,TGCGCCAGCAGCCCTTTGGGAGGAAGGAGAAATGAGCAGTTCTTC
-,-,TRBJ1-4,TRBV10-3,CATRGGRGEKLFF,TGTGCCACCCGGGGGGGGCGCGGCGAAAAACTGTTTTTT
TRBD2,-,TRBJ2-2,TRBV5-1,CASSVSGLLNTGELFF,TGCGCCAGCAGCGTTTCGGGACTATTAAACACCGGGGAGCTGTTTTTT
-,-,TRBJ2-7,TRBV12-3/TRBV12-4,CASSSTAENEQYF,TGTGCCAGCAGTTCGACGGCGGAAAACGAGCAGTACTTC
-,-,TRBJ2-7,TRBV7-8,CASSGTGTQIYEQYF,TGTGCCAGCAGCGGGACCGGGACTCAAATCTACGAGCAGTACTTC
-,-,TRBJ1-6,TRBV27,CASSPHRVYSPLHF,TGTGCCAGCAGCCCCCACAGGGTCTATTCACCCCTCCACTTT
-,-,TRBJ1-1,TRBV6-4,CASSEWTDHDPNTEAFF,TGTGCCAGCAGTGAATGGACAGATCATGACCCGAACACTGAAGCTTTCTTT
TRBD1,-,TRBJ2-5,TRBV28,CASSLLRTGLQETQYF,TGTGCCAGCAGTTTATTGAGGACAGGGCTACAAGAGACCCAGTACTTC
TRBD1,few,TRBJ1-2,TRBV3-1/TRBV3-2,CASSLGQDYGYTF,TGTGCCAGCAGCCTGGGACAGGACTATGGCTACACCTTC
TRBD1,-,TRBJ2-3,TRBV5-4,CASSIRDRVPDTQYF,TGTGCCAGCAGCATTCGGGACAGGGTCCCAGATACGCAGTATTTT
TRBD1,-,TRBJ1-2,TRBV28,CASRAGTAYGYTF,TGTGCCAGCAGAGCCGGGACAGCATATGGCTACACCTTC
TRBD2,-,TRBJ2-3,TRBV4-3,CASSQDAGEYTDTQYF,TGCGCCAGCAGCCAAGACGCGGGGGAGTACACAGATACGCAGTATTTT
TRBD1,-,TRBJ1-5,TRBV4-1,CASSRGTGDNQPQHF,TGCGCCAGCAGCCGAGGGACAGGGGACAATCAGCCCCAGCATTTT
TRBD1,-,TRBJ1-2,TRBV5-1,CASSLGTGGASYGYTF,TGCGCCAGCAGCTTGGGGACAGGGGGCGCCTCCTATGGCTACACCTTC
-,-,TRBJ2-7,TRBV24-1,CATSDGGTYEQYF,TGTGCCACCAGTGATGGGGGGACCTACGAGCAGTACTTC
-,-,TRBJ1-5,TRBV12-3/TRBV12-4,CASSSGLGQPQHF,TGTGCCAGCAGTTCAGGGTTAGGGCAGCCCCAGCATTTT
TRBD1,-,TRBJ2-1,TRBV6-5,CASSLGQASYNEQFF,TGTGCCAGCAGCCTCGGACAGGCCTCCTACAATGAGCAGTTCTTC
-,few,TRBJ2-3,TRBV21-1,CASSFPGLCTDTQYF,TGTGCCAGCAGCTTCCCGGGGTTGTGCACAGATACGCAGTATTTT
TRBD2,once,TRBJ2-3,TRBV10-3,CAISDPSGVAGASTDTQYF,TGTGCCATCAGTGACCCTTCCGGGGTAGCGGGGGCTAGCACAGATACGCAGTATTTT
TRBD2,-,TRBJ2-3,TRBV6-5,CASSYLAGGTDTQYF,TGTGCCAGCAGTTACCTAGCGGGAGGGACAGATACGCAGTATTTT
-,once,TRBJ2-1,TRBV27,CASSLKSGEVDEQFF,TGTGCCAGCAGTTTAAAAAGCGGTGAGGTCGATGAGCAGTTCTTC
-,-,TRBJ2-1,TRBV29-1,CRAHGSNANEQFF,TGCAGGGCCCACGGTAGCAACGCCAATGAGCAGTTCTTC
-,-,TRBJ1-5,TRBV11-2,CASSHSQQPQHF,TGTGCCAGCAGCCACAGCCAGCAGCCCCAGCATTTT
-,-,TRBJ2-5,TRBV18,CASSPSQGSGDQETQYF,TGTGCCAGCTCACCTTCACAGGGGTCGGGGGACCAAGAGACCCAGTACTTC
-,-,TRBJ1-5,TRBV28,CASTGGMRNQPQHF,TGTGCCAGTACGGGGGGGATGCGCAATCAGCCCCAGCATTTT
-,-,TRBJ1-2,TRBV27,CASSLFGGRNGYTF,TGTGCCAGCAGTTTATTCGGGGGGCGAAATGGCTACACCTTC
TRBD2,-,TRBJ2-1,TRBV29-1,CSVPGTSAYNEQFF,TGCAGCGTTCCCGGGACTAGCGCCTACAATGAGCAGTTCTTC